This record looks at one TCR beta chain sequence and its context. The data originate from a study of blood T cell repertoires in COVID-19. The wider study: Samples came from the United States, Italy and Spain, spanning acute and convalescent COVID-19. T cells, B-cell-depleted T cells, or PBMCs provided the cDNA or gDNA that served as material.

Germline-derived CDR1 and CDR2 are LNHNV and YYDKDF (reference sequence). J lost 0 bases, V lost 5 bases, and 10 bases had no gene match. CDR3 length equals 17 residues. Original handling: The authors estimated nucleated cell counts from reference gene primer amplification. Here immunoSEQ multiplex PCR was the method, and the copy in TCRdb shows in-frame clones only, minus some. V and J calls and clone size are as listed in that table; D and trimming were resolved from the DNA. The table has about 59,000 clones, approximately 80% seen once. This TCR derives from a man between 60 and 75 years old with acute or convalescent COVID-19. J is TRBJ2-7 and V is TRBV15; 10 bases are shared with TRBD2. The source material was peripheral blood. CDR3 sequence: CATSPSGGPLTSYEQYF. The CDR3 DNA is TGTGCCACCAGCCCTAGCGGGGGCCCACTCACCTCCTACGAGCAGTACTTC.